The 25 T cell receptor beta chains below come from one sample, sequenced in a study of graft-versus-host responses after intestinal transplantation. Libraries were prepared by immunoSEQ multiplex PCR; TCRdb keeps only in-frame clonotypes and omits some of them. In the table there are 100,000 to 130,000 clones, roughly 86% of which are singletons. No antigens are known for them. The source material was unstimulated CD4+ T cells sorted from spleen or lymph node cells, sampled before transplant. These receptors all come from a human donor who was the organ donor for an intestinal transplant.

V and J are TRBV7-2 and TRBJ1-1; 7 positions agree with TRBD1. CDR3 length: 13 residues. V gave up 6 bases and J gave up 0 bases; unmatched junction bases: 1. Germline loops: CDR1 SGHTA, CDR2 FQGNSA. The CDR3 is CASRTGLNTEAFF. The CDR3, as DNA: TGTGCCAGCAGGACAGGGCTGAACACTGAAGCTTTCTTT. The whole variable domain, remainder taken from reference TRBV7-2 and TRBJ1-1, is GAGVSQSPSNKVTEKGKDVELRCDPISGHTALYWYRQSLGQGLEFLIYFQGNSAPDKSGLPSDRFSAERTGGSVSTLTIQRTQQEDSAVYLCASRTGLNTEAFFGQGTRLTVV.

The V gene is TRBV29-1, the J gene TRBJ2-2, with D perhaps TRBD1 (6 bases). Looked up from germline, CDR1 is SQVTM and CDR2 is ANQGSEA. This CDR3 has 14 amino acids. V was shortened by 7 bases and J by 2 bases, with 14 bases between the two germline ends. CDR3 in DNA: TGCAGCGCGACAGGTGTCATAAACACCGGGGAGCTGTTTTTT. Translation: CSATGVINTGELFF.

This clone was observed a few times. This rearrangement joins TRBV5-1 to TRBJ2-5, with no clear D. CDR1 is SGHRS and CDR2 is YFSETQ in the germline V gene. CDR3 length: 12 amino acids. The V and J ends lost 2 bases and 0 bases respectively, with 2 bases between them. The CDR3 region has the DNA TGCGCCAGCAGCTTTAACCAAGAGACCCAGTACTTC. Amino acid sequence: CASSFNQETQYF.

The chain is built from TRBV30 and TRBJ1-1; no definite D call. CDR1 and CDR2 (germline): GTSNPN, SVGIG (reference sequence). V was pared by 2 bases and J by 4 bases, with 8 bases between. This CDR3 is 12 amino acids long. CDR3 loop: CAWSLRVTEAFF. CDR3 DNA sequence: TGTGCCTGGAGTCTACGGGTCACTGAAGCTTTCTTT.

The V call is TRBV5-1, the J call TRBJ2-5; 7 bases match TRBD2. The CDR3 consists of 16 residues. Trimming removed 0 bases from V and 5 bases from J; junction bases left unmatched: 10. Germline CDR1 and CDR2: SGHRS and YFSETQ. This chain's CDR3 is CASSLVSRQGGETQYF. The DNA for the CDR3 is TGCGCCAGCAGCTTGGTTTCTCGGCAGGGAGGGGAGACCCAGTACTTC. Variable domain in full (rest from reference TRBV5-1 and TRBJ2-5): KAGVTQTPRYLIKTRGQQVTLSCSPISGHRSVSWYQQTPGQGLQFLFEYFSETQRNKGNFPGRFSGRQFSNSRSEMNVSTLELGDSALYLCASSLVSRQGGETQYFGPGTRLLVL.

This chain uses TRBV5-6 with TRBJ2-7; D tentatively fits TRBD1 or TRBD2 (5 bases each). Germline CDR1 reads SGHDT; CDR2 reads YYEEEE. The ends were cut back, 4 bases at V and 7 bases at J, with 18 bases in the middle. This CDR3 is built from 14 residues. The CDR3 bases are TGTGCCAGCAGCCTGCCGGGACCCGACTATGAGCAGTACTTC. Its translation: CASSLPGPDYEQYF.

V is TRBV7-6 and J is TRBJ1-3; 11 bases are shared with TRBD1. Germline V gene data show CDR1 as SGHVS and CDR2 as FNYEAQ. The CDR3 sequence is 16 residues long. The V gene end was trimmed by 5 bases and the J gene end by 3 bases; junction bases not matched to a gene: 6. CDR3 region: CASSAGTGGNGNTIYF. The CDR3 DNA reads as TGTGCCAGCAGCGCCGGGACAGGGGGGAATGGAAACACCATATATTTT.

This clone was seen a single time. This chain links TRBV19 with TRBJ1-2; the D gene is possibly TRBD1 (6 bases). Trimming shortened V by 6 bases and J by 3 bases, and 14 bases separated the two germline ends. Germline V gene data show CDR1 as LNHDA and CDR2 as SQIVND (reference sequence). The CDR3 contains 14 residues. CDR3 in amino acids: CASRSTGIDYGYTF. CDR3 nucleotide sequence: TGTGCCAGTAGATCTACAGGGATCGACTATGGCTACACCTTC.

CDR3 in amino acids: CASSVAGGTGELFF. For the CDR3, the DNA is TGCGCCAGCAGCGTAGCGGGGGGCACCGGGGAGCTGTTTTTT. V and J are TRBV5-1 and TRBJ2-2; TRBD2 agrees at 10 bases. The V and J ends lost 4 bases and 4 bases, in that order; junction bases with no gene match: 1. Germline CDR1 is SGHRS and CDR2 is YFSETQ. CDR3 size: 14 residues.

V gene TRBV7-3 combines with J gene TRBJ1-1; D ambiguous. The CDR3 is 13 residues long. In germline, CDR1 is SGHTA, CDR2 FQGTGA. V was clipped by 4 bases and J by 8 bases, with 14 bases between them. The CDR3 DNA is TGTGCCAGCAGCTATACGGAGGACGTGGAAGCTTTCTTT. It yields the protein CASSYTEDVEAFF.

The chain employs TRBV5-5 and TRBJ2-7; no reliable D call. This CDR3 has 15 residues. Trimming took 0 bases from V and 4 from J, leaving 14 bases between them. The germline CDR1 and CDR2 sequences are SGHKS and YYEKEE (reference sequence). The CDR3 DNA is TGTGCCAGCAGCTTGGCAATAGGAAGTCAGTACGAGCAGTACTTC. Protein: CASSLAIGSQYEQYF. The full variable domain, with the rest looked up from reference TRBV5-5 and TRBJ2-7, is DAGVTQSPTHLIKTRGQQVTLRCSPISGHKSVSWYQQVLGQGPQFIFQYYEKEERGRGNFPDRFSARQFPNYSSELNVNALLLGDSALYLCASSLAIGSQYEQYFGPGTRLTVT.

J is TRBJ2-7 and V is TRBV7-9, with D maybe TRBD1 (6 bases). The CDR3 length is 15 residues. Germline V lookup: CDR1 SEHNR, CDR2 FQNEAQ (reference sequence). V lost 5 bases to trimming and J lost 5 bases, with 19 bases between them. CDR3 protein: CASSPQQGGMNEQYF. In DNA, the CDR3 is TGTGCCAGCAGCCCCCAACAGGGTGGCATGAACGAGCAGTACTTC.

Only one count was recorded for this clone. The V and J genes are TRBV11-2 and TRBJ2-7; the match to TRBD2 covers 9 bases. Looked up from germline, CDR1 is SGHAT and CDR2 is FQNNGV. This CDR3 is 16 amino acids long. V shed 4 bases, J shed 3 bases, and the junction held 10 bases outside the gene matches. The DNA for the CDR3 is TGTGCCAGCAGCTCAGAAGGGAGCGGGAGGCTCTACGAGCAGTACTTC. Protein product: CASSSEGSGRLYEQYF.

This clone was observed a single time. The V and J genes are TRBV7-6 and TRBJ2-2; weak D call: TRBD1 (6 bases). The CDR3 sequence is 15 residues long. Trimming left V 5 bases short and J 0 bases short, with 10 bases between. Germline V lookup: CDR1 SGHVS, CDR2 FNYEAQ. CDR3 amino acids: CASSLRTANTGELFF. In DNA, the CDR3 is TGTGCCAGCAGCCTGAGGACAGCGAACACCGGGGAGCTGTTTTTT.

CDR3 sequence reads: CASSSQRDTQYF. CDR3 bases: TGTGCCAGCAGCTCTCAGCGGGATACGCAGTATTTT. The chain recombines TRBV7-2 with TRBJ2-3; possible D gene TRBD2, 5 bases. The germline V gene has CDR1 SGHTA and CDR2 FQGNSA. V lost 4 bases to trimming and J lost 6 bases, with 8 bases between them. The length of the CDR3 is 12 residues.

The rearrangement joins TRBV19 to TRBJ2-2; 14 positions agree with TRBD2. The CDR3 totals 17 residues. Germline V gives CDR1 LNHDA, CDR2 SQIVND (reference sequence). V trimming: 3 bases; J trimming: 7 bases; junction bases outside the gene matches: 7. For the CDR3, the DNA is TGTGCCAGTAGTATGGGGACTAGCGGGAGCACGGTCGGGGAGCTGTTTTTT. This encodes CASSMGTSGSTVGELFF.

The chain couples TRBV30 to TRBJ2-7; D could derive from TRBD1 or TRBD2 (6 bases each). The germline V gene has CDR1 GTSNPN and CDR2 SVGIG (reference sequence). V shed 0 bases and J shed 3 bases, with 12 bases lying between them. This CDR3 is 14 amino acids long. DNA for the CDR3: TGTGCCTGGAGTGTAGGGGGAGGTGGCTACGAGCAGTACTTC. Translated: CAWSVGGGGYEQYF.

V is TRBV5-1 and J is TRBJ1-4; possible D gene TRBD1, 5 bases. This CDR3 comprises 15 residues. Trimming left V 0 bases short and J 5 bases short, with 11 bases between. CDR1 and CDR2 from the germline V gene are SGHRS and YFSETQ. The CDR3, as DNA: TGCGCCAGCAGCTTGGCAGGGCCGGGGAATGAAAAACTGTTTTTT. Protein product: CASSLAGPGNEKLFF.

V and J are TRBV5-8 and TRBJ1-1; TRBD1 might be the D (5 bases). This CDR3 contains 14 residues. V lost 2 bases and J lost 1, with 9 bases in between. The germline gives CDR1 SGHTS, CDR2 YDEGEE. CDR3 sequence: CASSLPGGNTEAFF. The CDR3 DNA sequence: TGTGCCAGCAGCTTACCGGGGGGGAACACTGAAGCTTTCTTT. Drawing the rest from reference TRBV5-8 and TRBJ1-1, the complete variable domain is EAGVTQSPTHLIKTRGQQATLRCSPISGHTSVYWYQQALGLGLQFLLWYDEGEERNRGNFPPRFSGRQFPNYSSELNVNALELEDSALYLCASSLPGGNTEAFFGQGTRLTVV.

This chain joins TRBV11-2 and TRBJ1-2; 9 bases are a match to TRBD1. Trimming cost V 10 bases and J 13 bases; bases outside gene matches: 16. The germline CDR1 and CDR2 sequences are SGHAT and FQNNGV. The CDR3 consists of 13 residues. CDR3 in DNA: TGTGCCACAAACTCCGGGACAGGGACGGCCAGCACCTTC. This encodes CATNSGTGTASTF.

The CDR3 DNA reads as TGTGCCAGCAGCGAAGGACTAGCGGGGTCCTACGAGCAGTACTTC. Translating it yields CASSEGLAGSYEQYF. This rearrangement joins TRBV11-2 to TRBJ2-7; 12 bases line up with TRBD2. This CDR3 is built from 15 residues. The V gene's germline CDR1 is SGHAT and CDR2 FQNNGV. With 5 bases clipped from V and 1 base from J, the junction kept 3 bases outside the gene matches.

This clone was recorded once. The chain joins TRBV7-2 to TRBJ2-3, with 8 bases that match TRBD2. The CDR3 is made up of 16 amino acids. Germline V gene sequence: CDR1 SGHTA, CDR2 FQGNSA. Losses at the gene ends were 2 bases for V and 3 bases for J; bases not matched to a gene: 7. The CDR3 region has the DNA TGTGCCAGCAGCTTAAGACGGGGGGGCGGGACAGATACGCAGTATTTT. This gives the protein CASSLRRGGGTDTQYF. Full variable domain (rest looked up from reference TRBV7-2 and TRBJ2-3): GAGVSQSPSNKVTEKGKDVELRCDPISGHTALYWYRQSLGQGLEFLIYFQGNSAPDKSGLPSDRFSAERTGGSVSTLTIQRTQQEDSAVYLCASSLRRGGGTDTQYFGPGTRLTVL.

The genes are TRBV20-1 and TRBJ2-2; TRBD2 agrees at 7 bases. V was pared by 4 bases and J by 7 bases, with 0 bases of the junction left unmatched. CDR3 length: 11 amino acids. CDR1 is DFQATT and CDR2 is SNEGSKA in the germline V gene (reference sequence). Here the CDR3 reads CSATGGGELFF. CDR3 bases: TGCAGTGCTACGGGAGGCGGGGAGCTGTTTTTT.

The chain is built from TRBV18 and TRBJ1-2; a weak D match, TRBD1 (5 bases). CDR3 size: 17 residues. V gave up 4 bases and J gave up 4 bases, with 22 bases separating them. Germline V CDR1 and CDR2: KGHSH, LQKENI. This CDR3 is CASSQTEGLRRAYGYTF. The CDR3 DNA reads as TGTGCCAGCTCACAAACCGAGGGGTTAAGGCGAGCCTATGGCTACACCTTC. The full variable domain, completed using reference TRBV18 and TRBJ1-2, is NAGVMQNPRHLVRRRGQEARLRCSPMKGHSHVYWYRQLPEEGLKFMVYLQKENIIDESGMPKERFSAEFPKEGPSILRIQQVVRGDSAAYFCASSQTEGLRRAYGYTFGSGTRLTVV.

The chain links TRBV11-3 to TRBJ2-2; possibly TRBD1 for D (6 bases). CDR3 length: 14 amino acids. Germline V gives CDR1 SGHNT, CDR2 YENEEA. The V end was cut by 4 bases, the J end by 4 bases, with 10 bases between. As DNA, the CDR3 is TGTGCCAGCAGCTGGAGACAGGCCACCGGGGAGCTGTTTTTT. As protein: CASSWRQATGELFF.